These 20 T cell receptor beta chains share one sample of origin, sequenced in a study of cytomegalovirus exposure and HLA in healthy donors. The repertoire was sequenced with immunoSEQ multiplex PCR; TCRdb's copy has only in-frame clones and lacks some. The data contain almost 75,000 clones, about 82% of them singletons. The specimen was PBMCs. Receptors were obtained from a man younger than 45 in good health and CMV-seronegative.

This sequence joins TRBV27 and TRBJ1-2, with a weak D call TRBD1 (6 bases). Germline assignment: CDR1 MNHEY and CDR2 SMNVEV (reference sequence). The V gene lost 8 bases and the J gene lost 0 bases, with 10 bases spanning the gap. The CDR3 has 13 residues. DNA for the CDR3: TGTGCCAGCGGACAGAGCACTAACTATGGCTACACCTTC. Translation: CASGQSTNYGYTF.

The CDR3 loop reads CASSSPDRVGWYF. DNA of the CDR3: TGTGCCAGCAGTTCCCCCGACAGGGTGGGTTGGTATTTT. This chain uses TRBV27 with TRBJ2-3; 7 bases are a match to TRBD1. Germline V lookup: CDR1 MNHEY, CDR2 SMNVEV (reference sequence). The V and J ends lost 4 bases and 14 bases, in that order; junction bases with no gene match: 12. The CDR3 runs 13 residues.

The sample holds a few counts of this clone. The rearrangement joins TRBV7-9 to TRBJ1-5; TRBD1 is a possible D gene (6 bases). From germline, CDR1 is SEHNR and CDR2 FQNEAQ (reference sequence). V was cut by 0 bases and J by 3 bases, with 12 bases left in between. The CDR3 contains 16 residues. The CDR3 loop is CASSLATYRDNQPQHF. CDR3 bases: TGTGCCAGCAGCTTAGCGACCTACAGGGACAATCAGCCCCAGCATTTT.

This chain connects TRBV2 to TRBJ2-1, with TRBD1 identical over 9 bases. The ends lost 8 bases at V and 8 bases at J; junction bases unmatched: 7. CDR3 length equals 13 residues. The V gene's germline CDR1 is SNHLY and CDR2 FYNNEI. CDR3 loop: CASAKDRGDEQFF. The DNA for the CDR3 is TGTGCCAGCGCTAAGGACAGGGGAGATGAGCAGTTCTTC. The full variable domain, completed using reference TRBV2 and TRBJ2-1, is EPEVTQTPSHQVTQMGQEVILRCVPISNHLYFYWYRQILGQKVEFLVSFYNNEISEKSEIFDDQFSVERPDGSNFTLKIRSTKLEDSAMYFCASAKDRGDEQFFGPGTRLTVL.

The gene calls are TRBV29-1 and TRBJ1-1; D is unresolved. This CDR3 is built from 12 residues. Germline lookup yields CDR1 SQVTM and CDR2 ANQGSEA. Trimming took off 4 bases at V and 3 bases at J, with 9 bases between the two ends. The CDR3 is CSVGPQDTEAFF. The DNA of the CDR3 is TGCAGCGTTGGACCTCAGGACACTGAAGCTTTCTTT.

V and J are TRBV5-1 and TRBJ1-4, with 12 positions matching TRBD1. The CDR3 spans 16 residues. V dropped 3 bases and J dropped 10; count of bases not matched to a gene: 10. CDR1 SGHRS and CDR2 YFSETQ come from the germline V gene. Here the CDR3 reads CASSSVAGTGGAKLFF. CDR3 in DNA: TGCGCCAGCAGCTCCGTAGCCGGGACAGGGGGCGCAAAACTGTTTTTT.

This clone is medium-sized (0.01 to 0.1%). The genes are TRBV9 and TRBJ2-7; D remains unclear. V was pared by 0 bases and J by 0 bases, with 4 bases between. The CDR3 contains 13 residues. Germline assignment: CDR1 SGDLS and CDR2 YYNGEE. The CDR3 nucleotides are TGTGCCAGCAGCGTAGACATCTCCTACGAGCAGTACTTC. It specifies CASSVDISYEQYF.

This chain links TRBV9 with TRBJ2-1; the D is unclear. Germline assignment: CDR1 SGDLS and CDR2 YYNGEE. Trimming cost V 0 bases and J 0 bases, with 13 bases left between them. The CDR3 covers 17 residues. The CDR3 coding sequence is TGTGCCAGCAGCGTAGGGGCCCCCAGATACTCCTACAATGAGCAGTTCTTC. Protein: CASSVGAPRYSYNEQFF.

The chain couples TRBV5-5 to TRBJ1-1; a possible D gene is TRBD1 (6 bases). CDR3 length: 14 residues. V shed 4 bases and J shed 1 base, with 11 bases lying between them. Germline V lookup: CDR1 SGHKS, CDR2 YYEKEE (reference sequence). CDR3 coding DNA: TGTGCCAGCAGCCACTGGACAGCGAACACTGAAGCTTTCTTT. This gives the protein CASSHWTANTEAFF.

In its sample, this clone ranks as large. The chain carries TRBV4-3 and TRBJ2-7; D is unclear. From germline, CDR1 is LGHNA and CDR2 YSLEER. The V gene lost 0 bases and the J gene lost 0 bases, with 9 bases spanning the gap. CDR3 length equals 15 residues. The CDR3: CASSQEEASSYEQYF. The DNA of the CDR3 is TGCGCCAGCAGCCAAGAAGAAGCAAGCTCCTACGAGCAGTACTTC.

This clone appeared a single time. The rearrangement joins TRBV5-5 to TRBJ1-1, with 8 bases that match TRBD1. V was pared by 0 bases and J by 1 base, with 2 bases of the junction left unmatched. The CDR3 contains 15 residues. Germline V lookup: CDR1 SGHKS, CDR2 YYEKEE (reference sequence). The CDR3: CASSLGTGKNTEAFF. CDR3 sequence (DNA): TGTGCCAGCAGCTTGGGGACAGGGAAGAACACTGAAGCTTTCTTT.

V is TRBV5-6 and J is TRBJ2-5; tentative D call: TRBD2 (7 bases). V lost 10 bases to trimming and J lost 5 bases, with 18 bases between them. Germline loops: CDR1 SGHDT, CDR2 YYEEEE. This CDR3 is 13 amino acids long. The CDR3 spells CASTLGGAETQYF. The CDR3 nucleotides read TGTGCCTCGACCCTGGGGGGGGCCGAGACCCAGTACTTC.

This clone was observed a handful of times. This sequence joins TRBV4-1 and TRBJ2-1; 8 positions agree with TRBD2. V lost 3 bases to trimming and J lost 8 bases; unmatched junction nucleotides: 21. Germline CDR1 and CDR2: MGHRA and YSYEKL. This CDR3 has 19 residues. The CDR3 sequence is CASSQIIRRAGVRADEQFF. For the CDR3, the DNA is TGCGCCAGCAGCCAGATTATCCGTCGAGCGGGAGTGCGTGCGGATGAGCAGTTCTTC.

This sequence joins TRBV5-1 and TRBJ2-3, with TRBD1 as a possible D gene (6 bases). The CDR3 spans 18 residues. The V and J ends lost 4 bases and 0 bases respectively, with 21 bases between them. CDR1 and CDR2 (germline): SGHRS, YFSETQ. For the CDR3, the DNA is TGCGCCAGCAGCGTCGGACAGTTCAGGGGTTCTAGCACAGATACGCAGTATTTT. Protein sequence: CASSVGQFRGSSTDTQYF.

This clone was recorded only once. The chain employs TRBV28 and TRBJ1-1; TRBD1 agrees at 7 bases. This CDR3 contains 13 residues. V dropped 5 bases and J dropped 5; count of bases not matched to a gene: 5. Looked up from germline, CDR1 is MDHEN and CDR2 is SYDVKM. CDR3 DNA sequence: TGTGCCAGCAGTCCAGGGGGGTTAACTGAAGCTTTCTTT. It encodes CASSPGGLTEAFF.

V is TRBV9 and J is TRBJ2-7; tentative D call: TRBD2 (5 bases). Trimming shortened V by 8 bases and J by 0 bases, and 15 bases separated the two germline ends. Germline V lookup: CDR1 SGDLS, CDR2 YYNGEE. This CDR3 has 14 amino acids. The CDR3 nucleotides read TGTGCCAGTCCAGTAGAGGGAAGCTCCTACGAGCAGTACGTC. Translating gives CASPVEGSSYEQYV.

J is TRBJ2-7 and V is TRBV7-2; possible D gene TRBD2, 6 bases. Deletions cut 7 bases from V and 5 bases from J, with 15 bases between. In germline, CDR1 is SGHTA, CDR2 FQGNSA. This CDR3 contains 13 residues. CDR3 nucleotide sequence: TGTGCCAGCAACACCCCGGGGGTGCACGAGCAGTACTTC. Protein product: CASNTPGVHEQYF.

V is TRBV6-4 and J is TRBJ2-1, with TRBD1 matching over 7 bases. V was clipped by 6 bases and J by 7 bases; unmatched bases: 6. The CDR3 runs 13 residues. Germline lookup yields CDR1 MRHNA and CDR2 SNTAGT. CDR3 DNA: TGTGCCAGCAGCCCTGGGGACAGAAATGAGCAGTTCTTC. Amino acids: CASSPGDRNEQFF.

The chain uses TRBV30 and TRBJ2-2, with D perhaps matching TRBD2 (6 bases). Germline V lookup: CDR1 GTSNPN, CDR2 SVGIG (reference sequence). CDR3 size: 13 residues. Deletions cut 2 bases from V and 4 bases from J, with 8 bases between. The CDR3 region has the DNA TGTGCCTGGAGTCGGACTACCACCGGGGAGCTGTTTTTT. Translated, it gives CAWSRTTTGELFF.

The chain links TRBV9 to TRBJ2-2; D possibly corresponds to TRBD2 (6 bases). The CDR3 extends over 15 amino acids. Trimming stripped 3 bases from V and 6 bases from J, with 15 bases between. The V gene's germline CDR1 is SGDLS and CDR2 YYNGEE. Written as DNA, the CDR3 is TGTGCCAGCAGCGGCGGGACCGGGGCTCCCGGGGAGCTGTTTTTT. Encoded protein: CASSGGTGAPGELFF.